Listed below are T cell receptor beta chains from one sample, sequenced in a study of glioma-infiltrating T cells. A single record per CDR3 protein comes from TCRdb applying MiXCR to the multiplex PCR reads. This table has approximately 190,000 distinct CDR3 sequences, approximately 30% appearing once. Material for sequencing was glioma tissue, nonneoplastic brain tissue, or PBMCs (not recorded which). Source of these receptors: a human donor with low-grade glioma or glioblastoma, undergoing nonglioma brain surgery, or in good health (not recorded which). Both conserved end residues are part of each CDR3. The D gene is left open where the match is weak. Only some rows state a clone size, as once, few, many or a class for expanded clones.

D | size | J | V | DNA | CDR3
- | many | TRBJ1-2 | TRBV7-2 | TGTGCCAGCAGCTTAGAGGGGTGGTATGGCTACACCTTC | CASSLEGWYGYTF
- | many | TRBJ1-6 | TRBV6-6 | TGTGCCAGCAGTTACTCAGGGGGAAAAGGTTCACCCCTCCACTTT | CASSYSGGKGSPLHF
- | - | TRBJ2-5 | TRBV7-9 | TGTGCCAGCAGCTCTACTTGGGGCCAAGAGACCCAGTACTTC | CASSSTWGQETQYF
- | few | TRBJ2-5 | TRBV11-1 | TGTGCCAGCAGCCCGACCTTAGCGGAGATACAAGAGACCCAGTACTTC | CASSPTLAEIQETQYF
TRBD2 | many | TRBJ2-7 | TRBV4-2 | TGTGCCAGCAGCCAAGGTAGCGGGAGCACCTACGAGCAGTACTTC | CASSQGSGSTYEQYF
- | - | TRBJ2-7 | TRBV27 | TGTGCCAGCAGTTTACACACCGGGACTTACTACGAGCAGTACTTC | CASSLHTGTYYEQYF
- | once | TRBJ2-7 | TRBV7-2 | TGTGCCGGCAGCCCAGGGTTTAGGTCCTACGAGCAGTACTTC | CAGSPGFRSYEQYF
- | many | TRBJ2-3 | TRBV7-2 | TGTGCCAGCAGTTCCGGGACAACAGATACGCAGTATTTT | CASSSGTTDTQYF
- | - | TRBJ2-1 | TRBV29-1 | TGCAGCGTTAGTTCGGTACCCAACAATGAGCAGTTCTTC | CSVSSVPNNEQFF
- | - | TRBJ2-1 | TRBV7-2 | TGCGCCAGCAGCCGAGTGGGAACCAATGAGCAGTTCTTC | CASSRVGTNEQFF
- | - | TRBJ2-3 | TRBV10-2 | TGCGCCAGCAGTCCCCCTGACAAGGCCCTCACAGATACGCAGTATTTT | CASSPPDKALTDTQYF
- | many | TRBJ2-7 | TRBV27 | TGTGCCAGCAGTTTAAAGGTTCGGTCAGGCCCCTACGAGCAGTACTTC | CASSLKVRSGPYEQYF
TRBD2 | - | TRBJ2-3 | TRBV5-1 | TGCGCCAGCAGTCGTACCTGGACTAGCGGTACAGATACTCAGTATTTT | CASSRTWTSGTDTQYF
- | many | TRBJ2-2 | TRBV3-1 | TGTGCCAGCAGCCCATACACCGGGGAGCTGTTTTTT | CASSPYTGELFF
TRBD2 | many | TRBJ2-7 | TRBV7-2 | TGTGCCAGCAGCTTATCTAGCGGGAGTACCTACGAGCAGTACTTC | CASSLSSGSTYEQYF
TRBD1 | many | TRBJ1-2 | TRBV27 | TGTGCCAGCAGTCGACAGGGGGGCTATGGCTACACCTTC | CASSRQGGYGYTF
- | - | TRBJ2-2 | TRBV7-2 | TGTGCCAGCAGCTTAGATGCTAGAAGGAGATCGAACACCGGGGAGCTGTTTTTT | CASSLDARRRSNTGELFF
- | many | TRBJ2-7 | TRBV28 | TGTGCCAGCACTCCGTCGGTTACCTACGAGCAGTACTTC | CASTPSVTYEQYF
TRBD1 | many | TRBJ1-2 | TRBV29-1 | TGCAGCGCCAGACAGGGATCAGGTGGCTACACCTTC | CSARQGSGGYTF
TRBD2 | many | TRBJ2-5 | TRBV4-1 | TGCGCCAGCAGCCTAGCACTAGCGGGAGGCCCAGAGACCCAGTACTTC | CASSLALAGGPETQYF
- | - | TRBJ2-5 | TRBV7-2 | TGTGCCATCACCCGGGATAGACACCAAGAGACCCAGTACTTC | CAITRDRHQETQYF
TRBD1 | - | TRBJ1-5 | TRBV28 | TGTGCCAGCAGTCAAGTAGGGACAGGGTCCCCCTCGGCCCAGCATTTT | CASSQVGTGSPSAQHF